This T cell receptor beta chain was recovered during a study of T cell clones after liver transplantation. Study as a whole: Three of eight recipients were HCV-positive; others had non-autoimmune, non-viral indications.

To note about this clone: The antigen is unknown.

General study results and limits: A significant post-transplant drop in circulating graft-donor-reactive CD4 TCRbeta sequences occurred in most of the 8 subjects.

From germline, CDR1 is MNHNY and CDR2 SVGAGI (reference sequence). The CDR3 length is 15 residues. Trimming cost V 0 bases and J 1 base, with 7 bases left between them. TCRdb's table, derived via immunoSEQ multiplex PCR, lists solely in-frame clones and lacks some. The sample lists around 18,000 clones, 75% to 90% occurring once. Unstimulated PBMCs were sorted into CD3+CD4+ and CD3+CD8+ populations. The sequence was obtained from a human patient who received a liver transplant. Some T cells may be the graft donor's. The input for sequencing was CD8+ T cells from blood, taken about 46 months after liver transplant. The chain has TRBV6-6 and TRBJ1-5; a weak D match, TRBD1 (5 bases). The CDR3 region is CASSYSRDSNQPQHF. The DNA for the CDR3 is TGTGCCAGCAGTTACTCCCGGGACAGCAATCAGCCCCAGCATTTT.